The 32 T cell receptor beta chains below all came from one sample that was sequenced in a study of beta chain features in type 1 diabetes. All of the isolated RNA was reverse transcribed, so expressed TCRB transcripts were sequenced. Clones were sequenced by immunoSEQ multiplex PCR, and TCRdb holds only the in-frame ones, with some missing. The table lists about 110,000 clones, under 40% of them singletons, with 0.065% in the top ten. The source material was stem cell memory CD4+ T cells from blood. These receptors originate from a woman aged 18-30 years in good health.

The rearrangement joins TRBV11-1 to TRBJ2-1; TRBD2 might be the D (5 bases). V lost 1 base and J lost 7, with 14 bases in between. CDR3 size: 15 residues. Germline CDR1 is SGHAT and CDR2 is FQDESV (reference sequence). CDR3 sequence (DNA): TGTGCCAGCAGCTTAGGAGGCGCCCGAGGGAATGAGCAGTTCTTC. It is translated as CASSLGGARGNEQFF.

This clone was counted only a few times. The genes are TRBV4-1 and TRBJ2-7; TRBD2 matches at 13 bases. Germline CDR1 MGHRA, CDR2 YSYEKL. The CDR3 totals 16 residues. V lost 2 bases, J lost 2 bases, and 3 bases stayed unmatched. CDR3 residues: CASSQTSGRATYEQYF. CDR3 in DNA: TGCGCCAGCAGCCAAACTAGCGGGAGGGCTACCTACGAGCAGTACTTC.

The chain has TRBV7-3 and TRBJ2-3, with a possible D match to TRBD1 (6 bases). Germline-derived CDR1 and CDR2 are SGHTA and FQGTGA. The CDR3 runs 13 residues. V was clipped by 5 bases and J by 4 bases, with 10 bases between them. The CDR3 protein is CASSPTGPDTQYF. Here the CDR3 DNA reads TGTGCCAGCAGCCCTACAGGGCCAGATACGCAGTATTTT. The whole variable domain, remainder taken from reference TRBV7-3 and TRBJ2-3, is GAGVSQTPSNKVTEKGKYVELRCDPISGHTALYWYRQSLGQGPEFLIYFQGTGAADDSGLPNDRFFAVRPEGSVSTLKIQRTERGDSAVYLCASSPTGPDTQYFGPGTRLTVL.

This clone was observed a few times. This CDR3 reads CASSWRPVTSGSQDTQYF. CDR3 DNA: TGTGCCAGCAGCTGGAGACCCGTGACTAGCGGATCTCAGGATACGCAGTATTTT. The gene calls are TRBV7-2 and TRBJ2-3; 9 positions match TRBD2. Trimming at V came to 4 bases and at J to 6 bases, leaving 17 bases not matched to a gene. This CDR3 has 18 residues. Looked up from germline, CDR1 is SGHTA and CDR2 is FQGNSA.

The genes are TRBV9 and TRBJ2-2, with a weak D call TRBD2 (6 bases). Germline V CDR1 and CDR2: SGDLS, YYNGEE. The CDR3 sequence is 16 residues long. The V gene lost 4 bases and the J gene lost 2 bases, with 15 bases spanning the gap. CDR3 sequence reads: CASSTGVAVNTGELFF. In DNA form, the CDR3 reads TGTGCCAGCAGCACCGGGGTAGCGGTTAACACCGGGGAGCTGTTTTTT.

The chain has TRBV6-1 and TRBJ1-1, with D uncertain. Germline CDR1 is MNHNS and CDR2 is SASEGT. V was pared by 7 bases and J by 6 bases, with 9 bases between. The CDR3 totals 11 residues. CDR3 amino acids: CASTRFAEAFF. For the CDR3, the DNA is TGTGCCAGCACCAGGTTCGCTGAAGCTTTCTTT.

Of note for this clone: The junction departs from the called germline gene at one end, perhaps through a read error. This chain uses TRBV18 with TRBJ2-7, with 8 positions matching TRBD1. CDR1 is KGHSH, CDR2 LQKENI, per germline. CDR3 length: 16 amino acids. In DNA, the CDR3 is TGTGCCAGCTCCCCACCGAGGACAGGGAGATCCTACGAGCAGTACTTC. This codes for CASSPPRTGRSYEQYF.

This chain joins TRBV10-3 and TRBJ2-1, with D unclear. V was cut by 3 bases and J by 5 bases, with 11 bases left in between. The CDR3 sequence is 14 residues long. The germline CDR1 and CDR2 sequences are ENHRY and SYGVKD. CDR3 DNA: TGTGCCATCAGTGACTCCCGTATTGACAATGAGCAGTTCTTC. As protein: CAISDSRIDNEQFF.

The rearrangement links TRBV6-5 to TRBJ1-5; possible D gene TRBD1, 6 bases. Looked up from germline, CDR1 is MNHEY and CDR2 is SVGAGI. V lost 0 bases to trimming and J lost 0 bases, with 9 bases between them. There are 16 residues in the CDR3. This CDR3 is CASSYSRGHSNQPQHF. The DNA for the CDR3 is TGTGCCAGCAGTTACTCGAGGGGACATAGCAATCAGCCCCAGCATTTT.

The V and J genes are TRBV27 and TRBJ2-6, with D maybe TRBD1 (6 bases). V lost 7 bases and J 4 bases, leaving 20 bases between the germline ends. The CDR3 length is 17 residues. Germline values: CDR1 MNHEY, CDR2 SMNVEV (reference sequence). The DNA for the CDR3 is TGTGCCAGCAACACCGCAGGGGTCGAAGCAGGGGCCAACGTCCTGACTTTC. Residues: CASNTAGVEAGANVLTF.

In this sample, this clone turned up a few times. The chain joins TRBV7-9 to TRBJ2-3; D uncertain. Trimming took 6 bases from V and 1 from J, leaving 17 bases between them. This CDR3 has 16 residues. Per the germline V gene, CDR1 is SEHNR and CDR2 is FQNEAQ (reference sequence). This CDR3 is CASSSNRNYRTDTQYF. The CDR3 DNA is TGTGCCAGCAGTTCAAACCGTAACTACCGCACAGATACGCAGTATTTT.

J is TRBJ2-1 and V is TRBV5-1, with 7 bases aligning to TRBD2. The CDR3 totals 13 residues. Germline CDR1 reads SGHRS; CDR2 reads YFSETQ. J lost 10 bases, V lost 3 bases, and 7 bases had no gene match. This chain's CDR3 is CASSSQGEGEQFF. The DNA of the CDR3 is TGCGCCAGCAGCTCCCAAGGGGAGGGGGAGCAGTTCTTC. Full variable domain (remainder filled in from reference TRBV5-1 and TRBJ2-1): KAGVTQTPRYLIKTRGQQVTLSCSPISGHRSVSWYQQTPGQGLQFLFEYFSETQRNKGNFPGRFSGRQFSNSRSEMNVSTLELGDSALYLCASSSQGEGEQFFGPGTRLTVL.

The chain carries TRBV18 and TRBJ2-7; 9 nucleotides match TRBD1. Germline V CDR1 and CDR2: KGHSH, LQKENI. This CDR3 has 15 amino acids. V lost 3 bases and J lost 5; bases outside the gene matches: 8. DNA for the CDR3: TGTGCCAGCTCACCTCGATCGAGGACAGGGGACGAGCAGTACTTC. This sequence encodes CASSPRSRTGDEQYF.

The rearrangement uses TRBV11-2 and TRBJ1-3, with 8 positions matching TRBD1. V was clipped by 5 bases and J by 9 bases; unmatched bases: 12. This CDR3 is 15 amino acids long. The germline V gene encodes CDR1 SGHAT and CDR2 FQNNGV. CDR3 loop: CASSTSGTGSSTIYF. The CDR3 DNA reads TGTGCCAGCAGCACCTCCGGGACAGGCAGTTCCACCATATATTTT.

The chain joins TRBV30 to TRBJ2-7; a weak D match, TRBD1 (5 bases). This CDR3 has 16 residues. The ends were cut back, 2 bases at V and 2 bases at J, with 19 bases in the middle. CDR1 is GTSNPN and CDR2 is SVGIG in the germline V gene (reference sequence). CDR3 DNA: TGTGCCTGGAGTAGTAAATCGGCAGGGTCCACCTACGAGCAGTACTTC. The encoded protein is CAWSSKSAGSTYEQYF.

The rearrangement links TRBV6-6 to TRBJ2-5; 8 bases match TRBD2. V lost 1 base, J lost 2 bases, and 6 bases stayed unmatched. The CDR3 is 16 amino acids. Germline V lookup: CDR1 MNHNY, CDR2 SVGAGI (reference sequence). The DNA of the CDR3 is TGTGCCAGCAGTTACTTTGGGGCGGGAGGTCAAGAGACCCAGTACTTC. Protein sequence: CASSYFGAGGQETQYF.

There are a few counts of this clone. The chain joins TRBV7-3 to TRBJ2-3, with 9 bases aligning to TRBD2. Looked up from germline, CDR1 is SGHTA and CDR2 is FQGTGA. This CDR3 contains 16 residues. Trimming took 0 bases from V and 4 from J; bases not matched to a gene: 5. CDR3 residues: CASSLTSGRGPDTQYF. In nucleotides, the CDR3 is TGTGCCAGCAGCTTAACTAGCGGGAGAGGCCCAGATACGCAGTATTTT.

This chain joins TRBV29-1 and TRBJ1-1; tentatively, D is TRBD1 (5 bases). There are 13 residues in the CDR3. Germline values: CDR1 SQVTM, CDR2 ANQGSEA. The V and J ends lost 3 bases and 5 bases respectively, with 13 bases between them. The CDR3 here is CSVEGRAWTEAFF. Here the CDR3 DNA reads TGCAGCGTTGAGGGCAGGGCGTGGACTGAAGCTTTCTTT.

The chain recombines TRBV25-1 with TRBJ2-3, with TRBD2 as a possible D gene (6 bases). Germline-derived CDR1 and CDR2 are MGHDK and SYGVNS. The CDR3 extends over 14 amino acids. With 4 bases removed from V and 5 bases from J, the gap between germline ends came to 13 bases. The CDR3 DNA is TGTGCCAGCAGTGTAAGGAGGGGAAGAGATACGCAGTATTTT. It codes for CASSVRRGRDTQYF.

V usage is TRBV9 and J usage is TRBJ2-1, with 13 bases lining up with TRBD2. CDR3 length equals 19 residues. V dropped 3 bases and J dropped 6; count of bases not matched to a gene: 15. In germline, CDR1 is SGDLS, CDR2 YYNGEE. The CDR3 loop reads CASSASGTSGIVGGNEQFF. DNA of the CDR3: TGTGCCAGCAGCGCCTCCGGGACTAGCGGGATAGTCGGGGGCAATGAGCAGTTCTTC.

The genes are TRBV19 and TRBJ1-1; D gene uncertain. V lost 8 bases to trimming and J lost 0 bases, with 10 bases between them. The CDR3 length is 13 residues. Germline V gene lookup returns CDR1 LNHDA and CDR2 SQIVND (reference sequence). The CDR3 nucleotides are TGTGCCAGTCAAGAACAGATGAACACTGAAGCTTTCTTT. Translation gives CASQEQMNTEAFF.

V gene TRBV21-1 combines with J gene TRBJ1-2; the table names TRBD1, a call not compared with the DNA. TRBV21-1 is labeled a pseudogene. This CDR3 is 16 amino acids long. This CDR3 reads CASTRGTTGVNYGYTF. CDR3 nucleotide sequence: TGTGCCAGCACACGCGGGACGACAGGGGTTAACTATGGCTACACCTTC.

This clone was seen just once. V is TRBV30 and J is TRBJ2-4; 11 bases align to TRBD2. Trimming took 2 bases from V and 7 from J; bases not matched to a gene: 4. This CDR3 spans 14 amino acids. Germline V gene sequence: CDR1 GTSNPN, CDR2 SVGIG (reference sequence). Written as DNA, the CDR3 is TGTGCCTGGAGTCCAACTAGCGGGAGCAACATTCAGTACTTC. Its protein is CAWSPTSGSNIQYF. Combining the CDR3 with reference TRBV30 and TRBJ2-4 gives the whole variable domain SQTIHQWPATLVQPVGSPLSLECTVEGTSNPNLYWYRQAAGRGLQLLFYSVGIGQISSEVPQNLSASRPQDRQFILSSKKLLLSDSGFYLCAWSPTSGSNIQYFGAGTRLSVL.

The chain links TRBV6-5 to TRBJ2-7, with TRBD1 identical over 7 bases. Germline CDR1 MNHEY, CDR2 SVGAGI. The CDR3 contains 14 residues. The ends lost 2 bases at V and 3 bases at J; junction bases unmatched: 4. CDR3 protein: CASSYGRGIYEQYF. The CDR3 DNA sequence: TGTGCCAGCAGTTACGGCAGGGGGATCTACGAGCAGTACTTC.

V is TRBV5-1 and J is TRBJ1-4; D perhaps matches TRBD1 (5 bases). The germline V gene has CDR1 SGHRS and CDR2 YFSETQ. Trimming left V 1 base short and J 7 bases short, with 14 bases between. The CDR3 length is 15 residues. This CDR3 is CASSLLATATEKLFF. The CDR3 nucleotides read TGCGCCAGCAGCTTGCTCGCGACAGCGACTGAAAAACTGTTTTTT.

V usage is TRBV7-2 and J usage is TRBJ2-7; TRBD2 agrees at 12 bases. The CDR3 contains 15 residues. Germline lookup yields CDR1 SGHTA and CDR2 FQGNSA. V dropped 8 bases and J dropped 2; count of bases not matched to a gene: 7. CDR3 sequence reads: CASSAGLAGAYEQYF. CDR3 sequence (DNA): TGTGCCAGCTCGGCGGGACTAGCGGGCGCCTACGAGCAGTACTTC.

The rearrangement joins TRBV11-2 to TRBJ2-2, with a possible D match to TRBD1 (5 bases). Trimming removed 2 bases at V and 7 bases at J, with 14 bases between. CDR3 length: 15 residues. Germline V gene sequence: CDR1 SGHAT, CDR2 FQNNGV. This CDR3 is CASSLRGSSGGELFF. The CDR3 region has the DNA TGTGCCAGCAGCTTAAGGGGCAGCTCAGGCGGGGAGCTGTTTTTT.

Only a few counts were recorded for this clone. The chain has TRBV30 and TRBJ1-5; D possibly corresponds to TRBD1 (6 bases). CDR1 is GTSNPN and CDR2 is SVGIG in the germline V gene (reference sequence). CDR3 size: 16 residues. Trimming shortened V by 0 bases and J by 1 base, and 13 bases separated the two germline ends. CDR3 loop: CAWSVGGRGSNQPQHF. The CDR3 DNA sequence: TGTGCCTGGAGTGTAGGGGGGAGGGGGAGCAATCAGCCCCAGCATTTT. The variable domain in full, completed from reference TRBV30 and TRBJ1-5, reads SQTIHQWPATLVQPVGSPLSLECTVEGTSNPNLYWYRQAAGRGLQLLFYSVGIGQISSEVPQNLSASRPQDRQFILSSKKLLLSDSGFYLCAWSVGGRGSNQPQHFGDGTRLSIL.

The CDR3 is CASAERSGRSTDTQYF. The CDR3 DNA sequence: TGTGCCAGCGCTGAACGGAGCGGGAGAAGCACAGATACGCAGTATTTT. The chain has TRBV2 and TRBJ2-3; TRBD2 aligns across 8 bases. Germline V CDR1 and CDR2: SNHLY, FYNNEI. This CDR3 contains 16 residues. V lost 8 bases, J lost 0 bases, and 10 bases stayed unmatched.

The chain carries TRBV7-3 and TRBJ2-2; 9 nucleotides agree with TRBD1. The trim removed 5 bases at V and 1 base at J, leaving 2 bases unmatched. The germline V gene has CDR1 SGHTA and CDR2 FQGTGA. CDR3 size: 15 residues. The CDR3 protein is CASSVGQGNTGELFF. The CDR3, as DNA: TGTGCCAGCAGCGTGGGACAGGGGAACACCGGGGAGCTGTTTTTT. Filled out from reference TRBV7-3 and TRBJ2-2, the complete variable domain reads GAGVSQTPSNKVTEKGKYVELRCDPISGHTALYWYRQSLGQGPEFLIYFQGTGAADDSGLPNDRFFAVRPEGSVSTLKIQRTERGDSAVYLCASSVGQGNTGELFFGEGSRLTVL.

This chain uses TRBV5-1 with TRBJ2-7, with TRBD1 identical over 7 bases. This CDR3 spans 13 amino acids. Germline CDR1 reads SGHRS; CDR2 reads YFSETQ. Unmatched junction bases numbered 5, after V lost 3 bases and J lost 5 bases. CDR3 loop: CASSSRQGNEQYF. The CDR3 DNA sequence: TGCGCCAGCAGCTCTCGACAGGGTAACGAGCAGTACTTC.

A few counts support this clone. V and J are TRBV11-2 and TRBJ1-5; no clear D. The CDR3 loop spans 12 amino acids. Germline V gene lookup returns CDR1 SGHAT and CDR2 FQNNGV. Trimming cost V 1 base and J 10 bases, with 8 bases left between them. CDR3 protein: CASSLVEGPQHF. Here the CDR3 DNA reads TGTGCCAGCAGCTTAGTTGAGGGACCCCAGCATTTT.